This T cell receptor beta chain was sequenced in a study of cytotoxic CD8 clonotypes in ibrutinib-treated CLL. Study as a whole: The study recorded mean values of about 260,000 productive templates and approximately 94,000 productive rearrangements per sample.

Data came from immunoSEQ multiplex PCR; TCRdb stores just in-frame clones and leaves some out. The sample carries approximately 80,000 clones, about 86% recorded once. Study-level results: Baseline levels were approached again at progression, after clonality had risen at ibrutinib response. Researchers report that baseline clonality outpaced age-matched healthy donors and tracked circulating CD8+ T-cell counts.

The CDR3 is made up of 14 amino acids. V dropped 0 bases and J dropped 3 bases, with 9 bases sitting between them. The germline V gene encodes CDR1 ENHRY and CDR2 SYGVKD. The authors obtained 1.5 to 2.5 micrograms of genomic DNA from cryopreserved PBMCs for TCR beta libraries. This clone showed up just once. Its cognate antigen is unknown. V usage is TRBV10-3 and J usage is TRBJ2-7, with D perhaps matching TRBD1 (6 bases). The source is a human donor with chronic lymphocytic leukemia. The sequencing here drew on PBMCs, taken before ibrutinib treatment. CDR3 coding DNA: TGTGCCATCAGTGAGTCACAGGGAAACTACGAGCAGTACTTC. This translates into CAISESQGNYEQYF.